The 6 T cell receptor beta chains reported below all come from one sample, sequenced in a study of T cells of healthy individuals listed by TCRdb under 2018. Library construction relied on 5' RACE. Sequencing used an Illumina MiSeq. TCRdb trimmed public reads at Q25 via fastp, called clones via MiXCR and kept in-frame beta chains. Rows merge per CDR3 protein into single entries with the most common DNA and genes. The sample table holds more than 85,000 distinct CDR3 sequences, of which roughly a sixth were seen once. The ten biggest clones cover around 6.5% of the sample. The source of these receptors is a human donor in good health.

The chain recombines TRBV18 with TRBJ1-1; D unresolved. The V and J ends lost 3 bases and 1 base respectively, with 12 bases between them. The germline V gene encodes CDR1 KGHSH and CDR2 LQKENI. This CDR3 comprises 15 residues. Here the CDR3 DNA reads TGTGCCAGCTCACCCGACGAGGGCGGGAACACTGAAGCTTTCTTT. Translated, it gives CASSPDEGGNTEAFF.

This clonotype came up a few times. The chain uses TRBV14 and TRBJ2-7; tentatively, D is TRBD1 (6 bases). CDR3 length equals 13 residues. Germline lookup yields CDR1 SGHDN and CDR2 FVKESK. V was pared by 3 bases and J by 3 bases, with 9 bases between. In DNA, the CDR3 is TGTGCCAGCAGCCACCCAGGGGTCTACGAGCAGTACTTC. It specifies CASSHPGVYEQYF.

The J gene is TRBJ2-1, the V gene TRBV5-1, with 7 bases that match TRBD2. Unmatched junction bases numbered 12, after V lost 7 bases and J lost 8 bases. Per germline, CDR1 SGHRS and CDR2 YFSETQ. The CDR3 is 14 residues long. The CDR3: CASSGTTPSHEQFF. CDR3 sequence (DNA): TGCGCCAGCTCCGGGACTACCCCTTCCCATGAGCAGTTCTTC.

The sample holds a few counts of this clonotype. The rearrangement links TRBV7-2 to TRBJ2-5, with D possibly being TRBD2 (5 bases). Germline assignment: CDR1 SGHTA and CDR2 FQGNSA. The CDR3 is 15 residues long. V lost 0 bases to trimming and J lost 5 bases, with 13 bases between them. In DNA, the CDR3 is TGTGCCAGCAGCTTAGCAAGGGTTACGGGGGAGACCCAGTACTTC. It is translated as CASSLARVTGETQYF.

This clonotype was picked up many times. The V and J genes are TRBV21-1 and TRBJ2-7; the D call of TRBD1 is as the table states it, not checked on the DNA. TRBV21-1 is labeled a pseudogene. There are 20 residues in the CDR3. CDR3 amino acids: CASSGDRGQGAQTSPYEQYF. As DNA, the CDR3 is TGTGCCAGCAGCGGGGATAGGGGACAGGGGGCGCAGACTAGTCCCTACGAGCAGTACTTC.

This clonotype was observed a few times. The chain carries TRBV27 and TRBJ1-6; 7 bases align to TRBD1. After removal of 5 bases from V and 14 bases from J, the junction contained 15 bases not matched to a gene. Germline assignment: CDR1 MNHEY and CDR2 SMNVEV (reference sequence). This CDR3 is built from 15 residues. The CDR3 loop reads CASSTAKQGWGSLHF. In DNA, the CDR3 is TGTGCCAGCAGTACCGCGAAACAGGGGTGGGGGTCCCTCCACTTT.